Sequencing of this T cell receptor (beta chain) was carried out in a study of patients and donors after allogeneic stem cell transplantation. This CDR3 is built from 17 residues. TCRdb recomputed calls from the RT-PCR reads with MiXCR, one row per CDR3 protein. The sample gives about 150,000 distinct CDR3 sequences, 24% of which show up once; roughly a quarter is in the top ten. The rearrangement uses TRBV21-1 and TRBJ2-3; the table names TRBD2, a call not compared with the DNA. TRBV21-1 is reported as a pseudogene. The TCR sequence derives from a human donor who was either an allogeneic HSCT recipient or a stem cell or donor lymphocyte infusion donor (not recorded which). It is not recorded whose cells these are; they may come from a transplant donor. The specimen sequenced was blood, either unsorted or a sorted T cell fraction (not recorded which). CDR3 in DNA: TGTGCCAGCAGCAACTGGCGTGGGGAGGCGGGCACAGATACGCAGTATTTT. It encodes CASSNWRGEAGTDTQYF.